The 22 T cell receptor beta chains in this list originate from one sample, sequenced in a study of T cells in Graves' hyperthyroidism and ophthalmopathy. RNA transcripts gave rise to amplified TCR beta CDR3 regions. With the HTBI primer set, the TCR CDR3 went through a first round of RT-PCR. TCRdb reprocessed the multiplex PCR reads via MiXCR and lists one record per CDR3 protein. The sample carries about 400,000 distinct CDR3 sequences, about 15% recorded once. The sample consisted of blood. The receptor source for this set is a man aged 18 to 30 with Graves' ophthalmopathy.

The V gene is TRBV19, the J gene TRBJ2-7; D unresolved. V was shortened by 2 bases and J by 3 bases, with 11 bases between the two germline ends. The CDR3 is 14 amino acids. Per the germline V gene, CDR1 is LNHDA and CDR2 is SQIVND (reference sequence). CDR3 sequence reads: CASSITVGYYEQYF. The DNA of the CDR3 is TGTGCCAGTAGTATAACCGTGGGCTACTACGAGCAGTACTTC.

In this sample, this clonotype turned up a few times. J is TRBJ2-5 and V is TRBV5-1; D is unclear. Trimming took 0 bases from V and 2 from J, leaving 11 bases between them. From germline, CDR1 is SGHRS and CDR2 YFSETQ. The CDR3 spans 15 residues. The CDR3 reads CASSLGSVNQETQYF. The CDR3 nucleotides read TGCGCCAGCAGCTTGGGGTCGGTGAATCAAGAGACCCAGTACTTC.

There are many counts of this clonotype. The rearrangement links TRBV11-3 to TRBJ2-3; D gene ambiguous. The CDR3 is 12 amino acids. Germline CDR1 reads SGHNT; CDR2 reads YENEEA. V gave up 3 bases and J gave up 4 bases, with 5 bases separating them. As DNA, the CDR3 is TGTGCCAGCAGCTTCACAGCAGATACGCAGTATTTT. Translating gives CASSFTADTQYF.

V gene TRBV11-1 combines with J gene TRBJ2-1; 8 nucleotides agree with TRBD1. Germline values: CDR1 SGHAT, CDR2 FQDESV (reference sequence). CDR3 length: 13 residues. The V segment lost 9 bases and the J segment 10 bases; nucleotides outside the gene matches: 11. The CDR3 spells CASSFGQGREQFF. DNA of the CDR3: TGTGCCAGTAGTTTTGGACAGGGTAGGGAGCAGTTCTTC. Supplemented by reference TRBV11-1 and TRBJ2-1, the full variable domain reads EAEVAQSPRYKITEKSQAVAFWCDPISGHATLYWYRQILGQGPELLVQFQDESVVDDSQLPKDRFSAERLKGVDSTLKIQPAELGDSAMYLCASSFGQGREQFFGPGTRLTVL.

This clonotype was seen at least ten times. The gene calls are TRBV18 and TRBJ2-7; the D gene is possibly TRBD2 (6 bases). The CDR3 has 13 amino acids. Per germline, CDR1 KGHSH and CDR2 LQKENI. V was shortened by 5 bases and J by 2 bases, with 10 bases between the two germline ends. The CDR3 nucleotides read TGTGCCAGCTCAGCTGCTAGCGCCTACGAGCAGTACTTC. The encoded protein is CASSAASAYEQYF. Combining the CDR3 with reference TRBV18 and TRBJ2-7 gives the whole variable domain NAGVMQNPRHLVRRRGQEARLRCSPMKGHSHVYWYRQLPEEGLKFMVYLQKENIIDESGMPKERFSAEFPKEGPSILRIQQVVRGDSAAYFCASSAASAYEQYFGPGTRLTVT.

This clonotype was counted many times. V usage is TRBV5-5 and J usage is TRBJ1-6, with 9 bases lining up with TRBD1. The CDR3 runs to 16 residues. Germline CDR1 is SGHKS and CDR2 is YYEKEE (reference sequence). V lost 4 bases to trimming and J lost 7 bases; unmatched junction nucleotides: 9. Written as DNA, the CDR3 is TGTGCCAGCAGCGGGCATGACAGGGGGAACAATTCACCCCTCCACTTT. It encodes CASSGHDRGNNSPLHF.

The chain employs TRBV6-1 and TRBJ2-2, with D perhaps matching TRBD1 or TRBD2 (6 bases each). The CDR3 is 14 amino acids. V was clipped by 4 bases and J by 4 bases, with 10 bases between them. CDR1 MNHNS and CDR2 SASEGT come from the germline V gene. CDR3 coding DNA: TGTGCCAGCAGTGTAGGGGGGAGCACCGGGGAGCTGTTTTTT. Protein: CASSVGGSTGELFF.

This clonotype showed up many times. This sequence joins TRBV12-3 or TRBV12-4 and TRBJ2-4; no firm D call. Deletions cut 3 bases from V and 5 bases from J, with 11 bases between. The CDR3 runs 14 residues. This CDR3 reads CASSFFQNQNIQYF. The CDR3 DNA sequence: TGTGCCAGCAGTTTTTTCCAGAATCAAAACATTCAGTACTTC.

The sample holds a few counts of this clonotype. The chain couples TRBV19 to TRBJ2-7; D not certain. The germline V and J ends were trimmed by 1 base and 4 bases, with 5 bases remaining between them. Germline V gene data show CDR1 as LNHDA and CDR2 as SQIVND (reference sequence). The CDR3 contains 12 residues. CDR3 loop: CASSIGAYEQYF. DNA for the CDR3: TGTGCCAGTAGTATAGGCGCTTACGAGCAGTACTTC.

This clonotype has at least ten counts. The rearrangement uses TRBV10-1 and TRBJ1-3; 7 bases fit TRBD1. Germline CDR1 and CDR2: WNHNN and SYGVQD (reference sequence). V dropped 3 bases and J dropped 2; count of bases not matched to a gene: 7. This CDR3 region has 16 residues. CDR3 loop: CASSDAGTAAGNTIYF. The CDR3, as DNA: TGCGCCAGCAGTGATGCCGGGACAGCTGCTGGAAACACCATATATTTT.

About this clonotype itself: It may be a read error: a sequence one base away is much more abundant. This chain uses TRBV3-1 with TRBJ2-7, with 9 bases lining up with TRBD2. CDR3 length: 16 amino acids. CDR1 and CDR2 from the germline V gene are LGHDT and YNNKEL (reference sequence). DNA of the CDR3: TGTGCCTGCAGCCAAGGGCTAGCGGGGAACTCCTACGAGCAGTACTTC. Its translation is CACSQGLAGNSYEQYF.

The chain's CDR3 is CASSSDRGSFYNEQFF. In nucleotides, the CDR3 is TGTGCCAGTAGTTCGGACAGGGGGAGTTTCTACAATGAGCAGTTCTTC. The chain has TRBV19 and TRBJ2-1; 10 bases agree with TRBD1. V gave up 5 bases and J gave up 3 bases; unmatched junction bases: 7. CDR3 length: 16 amino acids. The germline V gene has CDR1 LNHDA and CDR2 SQIVND (reference sequence).

This clonotype was picked up many times. CDR3 in DNA: TGTGCCAGCAGTCACCACAGGGATCGGAACTATGGCTACACCTTC. Translation gives CASSHHRDRNYGYTF. The chain has TRBV6-2 or TRBV6-3 and TRBJ1-2; maybe TRBD1 (6 bases). Germline V gene sequence: CDR1 MNHEY, CDR2 SVGEGT. The germline V and J ends were trimmed by 5 bases and 2 bases, with 15 bases remaining between them. The CDR3 runs to 15 residues.

In its sample, this clonotype was seen many times. The V and J genes are TRBV27 and TRBJ2-3; 7 nucleotides agree with TRBD2. Germline V gives CDR1 MNHEY, CDR2 SMNVEV (reference sequence). The V segment lost 5 bases and the J segment 3 bases; nucleotides outside the gene matches: 11. There are 16 residues in the CDR3. As DNA, the CDR3 is TGTGCCAGCAGTCTACTAGCGTTCGGGGGTACAGATACGCAGTATTTT. Its translation: CASSLLAFGGTDTQYF.

There are many counts of this clonotype. This chain uses TRBV20-1 with TRBJ2-1; perhaps TRBD2 as D (6 bases). The CDR3 contains 14 residues. Germline CDR1 is DFQATT and CDR2 is SNEGSKA (reference sequence). Trimming pared 1 base from V and 4 bases from J, leaving 11 bases between. CDR3 DNA sequence: TGCAGTGCTAGAGTAGCGGAGGGGTACAATGAGCAGTTCTTC. Translated, it gives CSARVAEGYNEQFF.

Only a few counts were recorded for this clonotype. The conserved closing phenylalanine or tryptophan is absent in this CDR3, likely reflecting a read error. This chain joins TRBV19 and TRBJ1-5; D is perhaps TRBD1 (6 bases). The length of the CDR3 is 13 residues. Trimming stripped 9 bases from V and 2 bases from J, with 11 bases between. Germline V gene lookup returns CDR1 LNHDA and CDR2 SQIVND (reference sequence). CDR3 nucleotides: TGTGCCAGCAGGGGCACTGGCAATCAGCCCCAGCATTCT. Translating it yields CASRGTGNQPQHS.

With respect to this clonotype: At one boundary the junction diverges from the germline segment, which might be a read error. This chain uses TRBV11-1 with TRBJ2-7; the match to TRBD1 covers 9 bases. Per the germline V gene, CDR1 is SGHAT and CDR2 is FQDESV (reference sequence). The length of the CDR3 is 15 residues. Here the CDR3 DNA reads TGTGCCAGCAGCTTGGGGACAGGGAGGTCCTACGAGCGGTACTTC. The encoded protein is CASSLGTGRSYERYF.

This clonotype was seen repeatedly, ten times or more. V usage is TRBV27 and J usage is TRBJ2-3, with 10 bases lining up with TRBD2. The germline gives CDR1 MNHEY, CDR2 SMNVEV (reference sequence). The CDR3 consists of 17 residues. V gave up 10 bases and J gave up 4 bases; unmatched junction bases: 17. The CDR3 bases are TGTGCCACCTACATAACCTCCCTAGCGGGAGCCGCAGATACGCAGTATTTT. Amino acid sequence: CATYITSLAGAADTQYF.

The J gene is TRBJ2-2, the V gene TRBV5-1, with 12 bases lining up with TRBD2. V lost 4 bases to trimming and J lost 5 bases; unmatched junction nucleotides: 6. The CDR3 totals 16 residues. Germline V lookup: CDR1 SGHRS, CDR2 YFSETQ. The CDR3 region has the DNA TGCGCCAGCAGCCAACTAGCGGGGGGACTAACCGGGGAGCTGTTTTTT. Translated: CASSQLAGGLTGELFF.

The chain links TRBV5-6 to TRBJ2-7; maybe TRBD2 (5 bases). Looked up from germline, CDR1 is SGHDT and CDR2 is YYEEEE. V lost 0 bases and J 0 bases, leaving 13 bases between the germline ends. CDR3 length: 16 amino acids. CDR3 region: CASSLGLRGPSYEQYF. CDR3 coding DNA: TGTGCCAGCAGCTTGGGGCTTCGGGGTCCCTCCTACGAGCAGTACTTC.

Turning to this clonotype: One base away lies a much larger clone, so this may be a sequencing read error. This chain connects TRBV5-1 to TRBJ1-2; D is uncertain. The CDR3 is 14 residues long. Germline CDR1 is SGHRS and CDR2 is YFSETQ. CDR3 in DNA: TGCGCCAGCGGCTTGGGAGACCTGGGTTATGGCTACACCTTC. This sequence encodes CASGLGDLGYGYTF.

Details on this clonotype: Since a much larger clone is just one base distant, this may be a read error. The chain employs TRBV30 and TRBJ2-1; 7 nucleotides line up with TRBD1. The J call may be faulty, since TRBJ2-7 better matches the DNA end. CDR1 and CDR2 (germline): GTSNPN, SVGIG (reference sequence). This CDR3 is 15 amino acids long. CDR3 region: CAWSRDSSSYNEQYF. DNA for the CDR3: TGTGCCTGGAGTAGGGACAGCAGCTCCTACAATGAGCAGTACTTC.